Shown below are 28 T cell receptor beta chains from a single sample sequenced in a study of T-cell memory formation after mild COVID-19. TCRdb recomputed calls from the 5' RACE reads with MiXCR, one row per CDR3 protein. The table lists hundreds of thousands of distinct CDR3 sequences, around 28% of them singletons. Sequences were obtained from PBMCs or a T cell subset sorted from them (not recorded which). These receptors were taken from an adult woman who had mild COVID-19 (a few samples of this study predate the infection). Cell type and time point are not known.

This clonotype was recorded only once. This sequence joins TRBV15 and TRBJ2-7; the match to TRBD1 covers 8 bases. The CDR3 covers 14 residues. The germline V gene has CDR1 LNHNV and CDR2 YYDKDF (reference sequence). J gave up 4 bases and V 3 bases, and 5 bases lay outside the gene matches. The DNA for the CDR3 is TGTGCCACCAGCAGCAGGACAGGGAGTTACGAGCAGTACTTC. As protein: CATSSRTGSYEQYF.

The chain combines TRBV20-1 with TRBJ2-1; 15 bases are shared with TRBD2. The germline V gene has CDR1 DFQATT and CDR2 SNEGSKA (reference sequence). The J segment lost 1 base and the V segment lost 0 bases, leaving 7 bases of the junction unmatched. The CDR3 covers 19 residues. CDR3 region: CSARDRKGLAGGSYNEQFF. The CDR3 DNA follows: TGCAGTGCTAGAGATCGGAAGGGACTAGCGGGAGGTTCCTACAATGAGCAGTTCTTC.

The chain combines TRBV5-1 with TRBJ2-3; perhaps TRBD2 as D (6 bases). Trimming removed 1 base from V and 3 bases from J, with 15 bases in between. The CDR3 has 16 amino acids. Germline CDR1 is SGHRS and CDR2 is YFSETQ. CDR3 protein: CASSLSGGAGTDTQYF. The DNA for the CDR3 is TGCGCCAGCAGCTTGAGCGGCGGGGCGGGAACAGATACGCAGTATTTT.

This clonotype was counted a few times. The chain has TRBV12-3 or TRBV12-4 and TRBJ1-4; unclear D gene. Between the trimmed V and J ends, which lost 2 bases and 4 bases, there was a span of 8 bases. The CDR3 is 14 amino acids. DNA for the CDR3: TGTGCCAGCAGTTTACAAAGTAGTAATGAAAAACTGTTTTTT. Protein sequence: CASSLQSSNEKLFF.

This clonotype turned up a few times. The V gene is TRBV20-1, the J gene TRBJ2-7; perhaps TRBD2 as D (6 bases). With 0 bases removed from V and 2 bases from J, the gap between germline ends came to 11 bases. Germline V gene sequence: CDR1 DFQATT, CDR2 SNEGSKA (reference sequence). This CDR3 is 14 amino acids long. CDR3 sequence reads: CSARDGAGPYEQYF. CDR3 nucleotide sequence: TGCAGTGCTAGAGATGGGGCGGGGCCCTACGAGCAGTACTTC.

The chain carries TRBV7-8 and TRBJ2-2, with D maybe TRBD2 (5 bases). Germline CDR1 reads SGHVS; CDR2 reads FQNEAQ. The CDR3 has 18 amino acids. Trimming removed 2 bases at V and 2 bases at J, with 18 bases between. The DNA for the CDR3 is TGTGCCAGCAGCTTACCACCCGGGGAAGAGGGAAACACCGGGGAGCTGTTTTTT. Translating it yields CASSLPPGEEGNTGELFF.

This sequence joins TRBV20-1 and TRBJ1-1; D gene ambiguous. The germline V gene encodes CDR1 DFQATT and CDR2 SNEGSKA (reference sequence). CDR3 length equals 13 residues. Trimming cost V 2 bases and J 0 bases, with 7 bases left between them. The CDR3 protein is CSARSGLNTEAFF. CDR3 sequence (DNA): TGCAGTGCTAGATCGGGCCTGAACACTGAAGCTTTCTTT.

This chain uses TRBV6-1 with TRBJ2-7; 9 bases match TRBD1. Germline CDR1 MNHNS, CDR2 SASEGT. The V and J ends lost 4 bases and 3 bases, in that order; junction bases with no gene match: 4. The CDR3 sequence is 14 residues long. The CDR3 bases are TGTGCCAGCAGTGGGGGACAGGGTCTCTACGAGCAGTACTTC. Translating gives CASSGGQGLYEQYF.

This clonotype came up a few times. The rearrangement joins TRBV7-2 to TRBJ2-3; unclear D gene. This CDR3 is built from 14 residues. Trimming removed 8 bases from V and 6 bases from J, with 18 bases in between. Germline loops: CDR1 SGHTA, CDR2 FQGNSA. CDR3 nucleotide sequence: TGTGCCAGCTCAAATCGGGCCAATGTGGATACGCAGTATTTT. Translating gives CASSNRANVDTQYF.

This clonotype was seen a few times. V and J are TRBV6-5 and TRBJ1-6, with D tentatively TRBD1 (5 bases). The CDR3 length is 15 residues. V was trimmed by 6 bases and J by 2 bases, leaving 11 bases between them. Germline CDR1 and CDR2: MNHEY and SVGAGI. The CDR3 region has the DNA TGTGCCAGCAGACCCGTCAGGGCCTATAATTCACCCCTCCACTTT. It translates to CASRPVRAYNSPLHF.

The gene calls are TRBV9 and TRBJ2-3; 11 nucleotides match TRBD2. This CDR3 is 19 amino acids long. Germline CDR1 is SGDLS and CDR2 is YYNGEE. V trimming: 3 bases; J trimming: 0 bases; junction bases outside the gene matches: 12. CDR3 nucleotide sequence: TGTGCCAGCAGCGCGGGAGGAGGACTAGCGGGTACTAGCACAGATACGCAGTATTTT. Its protein is CASSAGGGLAGTSTDTQYF.

This clonotype was counted ten times or more. The chain links TRBV7-8 to TRBJ1-1; possibly TRBD1 for D (6 bases). CDR3 size: 13 residues. Trimming removed 5 bases at V and 7 bases at J, with 14 bases between. From germline, CDR1 is SGHVS and CDR2 FQNEAQ. The DNA for the CDR3 is TGTGCCAGCAGCCACGGGACATTCGTTGAAGCTTTCTTT. It is translated as CASSHGTFVEAFF.

This chain joins TRBV2 and TRBJ1-2, with 7 positions matching TRBD1. Germline V gene data show CDR1 as SNHLY and CDR2 as FYNNEI. With 5 bases clipped from V and 7 bases from J, the junction kept 7 bases outside the gene matches. The length of the CDR3 is 13 residues. CDR3 sequence reads: CASSQQGYGGYTF. Here the CDR3 DNA reads TGTGCCAGCAGTCAACAGGGGTACGGTGGCTACACCTTC.

The chain uses TRBV7-2 and TRBJ2-5, with 7 bases matching TRBD1. The length of the CDR3 is 13 residues. V shed 7 bases and J 4 bases; nucleotides not matched to a gene: 6. Germline CDR1 is SGHTA and CDR2 is FQGNSA. CDR3 bases: TGTGCCAGCACCGGGACAGTCGGAGAGACCCAGTACTTC. Translating it yields CASTGTVGETQYF.

The chain has TRBV7-6 and TRBJ2-5; possibly TRBD1 or TRBD2 for D (6 bases each). Looked up from germline, CDR1 is SGHVS and CDR2 is FNYEAQ. CDR3 length: 14 amino acids. Between the trimmed V and J ends, which lost 2 bases and 6 bases, there was a span of 13 bases. CDR3 sequence: CASSLKEGTQTQYF. In DNA, the CDR3 is TGTGCCAGCAGCTTAAAGGAGGGGACACAGACCCAGTACTTC.

CDR3 region: CASREFGAFF. The CDR3 bases are TGTGCCAGCCGGGAATTTGGAGCTTTCTTT. The chain combines TRBV7-9 with TRBJ1-1; D gene ambiguous. V lost 8 bases and J 10 bases, leaving 11 bases between the germline ends. From germline, CDR1 is SEHNR and CDR2 FQNEAQ (reference sequence). The CDR3 is made up of 10 amino acids.

This chain uses TRBV3-1 with TRBJ2-3; D call uncertain. Looked up from germline, CDR1 is LGHDT and CDR2 is YNNKEL (reference sequence). The CDR3 length is 14 residues. The ends were cut back, 2 bases at V and 2 bases at J, with 8 bases in the middle. CDR3 DNA sequence: TGTGCCAGCAGCCAACTAGGAACCACAGATACGCAGTATTTT. This encodes CASSQLGTTDTQYF.

This clonotype was found a few times. The chain employs TRBV5-1 and TRBJ2-2; 7 nucleotides agree with TRBD1. CDR1 is SGHRS and CDR2 is YFSETQ in the germline V gene. The CDR3 is made up of 14 amino acids. V trimming: 6 bases; J trimming: 4 bases; junction bases outside the gene matches: 6. The CDR3 DNA follows: TGCGCCAGCAACCAGGGGGTTGGCACCGGGGAGCTGTTTTTT. Protein sequence: CASNQGVGTGELFF.

The V and J genes are TRBV15 and TRBJ1-5, with D hard to call. The CDR3 spans 13 residues. From germline, CDR1 is LNHNV and CDR2 YYDKDF (reference sequence). The germline V and J ends were trimmed by 3 bases and 4 bases, with 7 bases remaining between them. The CDR3, as DNA: TGTGCCACCAGCAGGAGGGTGAATCAGCCCCAGCATTTT. Translated, it gives CATSRRVNQPQHF.

This clonotype has just a few counts. V usage is TRBV5-1 and J usage is TRBJ2-2; D is unclear. Germline V lookup: CDR1 SGHRS, CDR2 YFSETQ. The V and J ends lost 0 bases and 0 bases respectively, with 9 bases between them. The CDR3 is made up of 16 amino acids. The CDR3 region has the DNA TGCGCCAGCAGCTTGGAAGTCTTCGCGAACACCGGGGAGCTGTTTTTT. Its translation: CASSLEVFANTGELFF.

The CDR3 DNA reads as TGTGCCAGCAGCCAGATTAGTGGGGTCCTAGGGGGCGAATACAATGAGCAGTTCTTC. Its protein is CASSQISGVLGGEYNEQFF. V is TRBV7-6 and J is TRBJ2-1; 7 bases line up with TRBD1. Trimming took 5 bases from V and 4 from J; bases not matched to a gene: 20. CDR1 and CDR2 from the germline V gene are SGHVS and FNYEAQ. This CDR3 is 19 amino acids long. The full variable domain, completed using reference TRBV7-6 and TRBJ2-1, is GAGVSQSPRYKVTKRGQDVALRCDPISGHVSLYWYRQALGQGPEFLTYFNYEAQQDKSGLPNDRFSAERPEGSISTLTIQRTEQRDSAMYRCASSQISGVLGGEYNEQFFGPGTRLTVL.

Only one count was recorded for this clonotype. The gene calls are TRBV15 and TRBJ2-3; D is uncertain. V lost 0 bases and J lost 6, with 10 bases in between. Germline V lookup: CDR1 LNHNV, CDR2 YYDKDF (reference sequence). This CDR3 is 14 amino acids long. The CDR3 spells CATSREESPDTQYF. Here the CDR3 DNA reads TGTGCCACCAGCAGAGAGGAGAGTCCCGATACGCAGTATTTT.

The chain carries TRBV20-1 and TRBJ1-2; TRBD1 is a possible D gene (6 bases). V lost 2 bases, J lost 3 bases, and 10 bases lay in between. CDR1 is DFQATT, CDR2 SNEGSKA, per germline (reference sequence). The CDR3 loop spans 13 amino acids. DNA for the CDR3: TGCAGTGCTAGATACGCAGGGGACTATGGCTACACCTTC. Residues: CSARYAGDYGYTF.

This chain uses TRBV7-9 with TRBJ1-5, with 7 bases matching TRBD1. V gave up 8 bases and J gave up 5 bases; unmatched junction bases: 3. Germline lookup yields CDR1 SEHNR and CDR2 FQNEAQ (reference sequence). This CDR3 has 12 amino acids. CDR3 sequence reads: CASGTGDQPQHF. The CDR3 nucleotides read TGTGCCAGCGGAACAGGGGATCAGCCCCAGCATTTT.

In its sample, this clonotype was seen many times. J is TRBJ2-2 and V is TRBV7-9; D ambiguous. The CDR3 is 13 amino acids. V was shortened by 5 bases and J by 0 bases, with 4 bases between the two germline ends. The germline CDR1 and CDR2 sequences are SEHNR and FQNEAQ (reference sequence). For the CDR3, the DNA is TGTGCCAGCAGCCCCTCGAACACCGGGGAGCTGTTTTTT. Residues: CASSPSNTGELFF.

This clonotype has more than one count but fewer than ten. J is TRBJ1-2 and V is TRBV5-6; D call uncertain. The germline V gene encodes CDR1 SGHDT and CDR2 YYEEEE. V was clipped by 1 base and J by 8 bases, with 15 bases between them. The CDR3 runs to 14 residues. CDR3 residues: CASSLPGSNKGYTF. The CDR3 DNA follows: TGTGCCAGCAGCTTGCCGGGCTCTAACAAGGGCTACACCTTC.

This clonotype was recorded once. CDR3 sequence (DNA): TGTGCCAGCAGCCCCGGACTAGCGGGGGCCCTGACGGGGGGTGAGCAGTTCTTC. Amino acid sequence: CASSPGLAGALTGGEQFF. The rearrangement links TRBV7-6 to TRBJ2-1; 13 positions agree with TRBD2. The CDR3 has 18 residues. The ends lost 5 bases at V and 9 bases at J; junction bases unmatched: 16. The germline V gene has CDR1 SGHVS and CDR2 FNYEAQ. Using reference TRBV7-6 and TRBJ2-1 for the parts outside the CDR3, the full variable domain is GAGVSQSPRYKVTKRGQDVALRCDPISGHVSLYWYRQALGQGPEFLTYFNYEAQQDKSGLPNDRFSAERPEGSISTLTIQRTEQRDSAMYRCASSPGLAGALTGGEQFFGPGTRLTVL.

This clonotype was counted between two and nine times. The chain joins TRBV3-1 to TRBJ2-7; TRBD2 matches at 10 bases. V shed 8 bases and J 6 bases; nucleotides not matched to a gene: 10. The CDR3 is 14 residues long. Germline-derived CDR1 and CDR2 are LGHDT and YNNKEL (reference sequence). The CDR3, as DNA: TGTGCCAGCGCCCGAGAAGCGGGAGGGCTCGAGCAGTACTTC. Its protein is CASAREAGGLEQYF.